This record concerns one T cell receptor beta chain sequence. The antigen remains unidentified. The CDR3 length is 14 residues. V dropped 0 bases and J dropped 4 bases, with 11 bases sitting between them. Germline assignment: CDR1 SGHKS and CDR2 YYEKEE (reference sequence). This sample was taken from a study of T cell responses to AZD1222 COVID-19 vaccine. Notes on the study in general: Baseline seropositives among AZD1222 recipients totaled only five to seven. Vaccine-associated CD4 TCRs spanned spike, dominant at 160-218 and 743-854. Only after the peak T cell response were repertoires sampled.

Using immunoSEQ multiplex PCR, the repertoire was profiled, and TCRdb retains in-frame clones only, with some absent. The sample carries 80,000 to 100,000 clones, 70% to 90% recorded once. The chain couples TRBV5-5 to TRBJ2-7; D remains unclear. The sample was peripheral blood, taken 28 days after the second AZD1222 dose. The TCR comes from an adult who received the AZD1222 COVID-19 vaccine. CDR3 in DNA: TGTGCCAGCAGCTTGGACAAAGTTTCTTACGAGCAGTACTTC. Its protein product is CASSLDKVSYEQYF.